This paragraph reports one T cell receptor (beta chain). Its antigen is as yet unknown. The data were taken from a study of T cells in Graves' hyperthyroidism and ophthalmopathy. Across the whole study: Peripheral blood draws took place at initial diagnosis, ahead of any treatment. Study-wide findings and caveats: Blood samples included most of the expanded thyroid clonotypes exceeding 0.001.

Amplified regions were TCR beta CDR3 sequences from RNA transcripts. First-round RT-PCR of the TCR CDR3 relied on the HTBI primer set. TCRdb called the multiplex PCR reads again in MiXCR, with one record for every CDR3 protein. This table holds 700,000 or so distinct CDR3 sequences, about a sixth found once. CDR1 is SSHAT, CDR2 FNYEAQ, per germline (reference sequence). CDR3 size: 13 residues. Trimming removed 5 bases from V and 4 bases from J, with 10 bases in between. Pregnant or lactating patients were excluded, as were those with uncontrolled infection or other autoimmune disease. Diagnoses used clinical symptoms, serum thyroxine and TRAb, thyroid ultrasound and orbital computed tomography.

The chain carries TRBV7-7 and TRBJ2-3, with D possibly matching TRBD2 (6 bases). The receptor's source is a man in his late teens or twenties with Graves' hyperthyroidism. Sequencing was done on a sample of blood. CDR3 in amino acids: CASSPAGADTQYF. DNA of the CDR3: TGTGCCAGCAGCCCAGCGGGCGCAGATACGCAGTATTTT.